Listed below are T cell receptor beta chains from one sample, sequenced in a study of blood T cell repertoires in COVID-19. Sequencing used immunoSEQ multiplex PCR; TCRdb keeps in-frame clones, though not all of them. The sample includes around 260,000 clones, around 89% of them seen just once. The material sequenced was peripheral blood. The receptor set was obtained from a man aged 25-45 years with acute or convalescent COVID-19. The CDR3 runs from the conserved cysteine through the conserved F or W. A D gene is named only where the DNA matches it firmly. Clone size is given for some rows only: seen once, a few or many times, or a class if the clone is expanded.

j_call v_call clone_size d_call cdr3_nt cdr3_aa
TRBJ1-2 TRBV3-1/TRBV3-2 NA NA TGTGCCAGCAGCCACTGGAGCCTTTGGGGCTACACCTTC CASSHWSLWGYTF
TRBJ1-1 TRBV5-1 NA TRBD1 TGCGCCAGCAGCCCAAACAGGGGAAGCAGGAACACTGAAGCTTTCTTT CASSPNRGSRNTEAFF
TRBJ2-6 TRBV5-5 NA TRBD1 TGTGCCAGCAGCTTACAGGGGCGCTCTGGGGCCAACGTCCTGACTTTC CASSLQGRSGANVLTF
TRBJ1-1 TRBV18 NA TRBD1 TGTGCCAGCTCATGGGACAGGGAAACTGAAGCTTTCTTT CASSWDRETEAFF
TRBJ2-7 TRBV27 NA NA TGTGCCAGCAGATCCGACTGGAGCTCCTACGAGCAGTACTTC CASRSDWSSYEQYF
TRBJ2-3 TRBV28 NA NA TGTGCCAGCACGGACAAGGGTCCAGATACGCAGTATTTT CASTDKGPDTQYF
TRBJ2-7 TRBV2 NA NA TGTGCCAGCAGTGGGACAGTGACCTACGAGCAGTACTTC CASSGTVTYEQYF
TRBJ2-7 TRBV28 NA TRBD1 TGTGCCAGCAGTTTCTTTGGGACAGGGGGCGTACGGCAGTACTTC CASSFFGTGGVRQYF
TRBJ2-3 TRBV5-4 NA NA TGTGCCAGCAGCTTGGGGAACACCGGAGGGACAGATACGCAGTATTTT CASSLGNTGGTDTQYF
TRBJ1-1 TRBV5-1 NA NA TGCGCCAGCAGCATGTTGAGGCCAGACACTGAAGCTTTCTTT CASSMLRPDTEAFF
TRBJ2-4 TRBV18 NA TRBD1 TGTGCCAGCTCCGAGAGGTTAGGGGACAGAAACATTCAGTACTTC CASSERLGDRNIQYF
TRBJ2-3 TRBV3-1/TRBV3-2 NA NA TGTGCCAGCAGCCCGATCTCTCGGGATACGCAGTATTTT CASSPISRDTQYF
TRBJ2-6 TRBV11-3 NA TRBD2 TGTGCCAGCAGCCCCGGGACTAGCAGGCGTGGGGCCAACGTCCTGACTTTC CASSPGTSRRGANVLTF
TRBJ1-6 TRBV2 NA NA TGTGCCAGCAGTGACTATTCACCCCTCCACTTT CASSDYSPLHF
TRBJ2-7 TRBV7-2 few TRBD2 TGTGCCAGCAGCTTAGCAGCAGCGGGAGCAGGCGAGCAGTACTTC CASSLAAAGAGEQYF
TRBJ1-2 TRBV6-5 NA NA TGTGCCAGCAGCAAGAAGGAGATAGGCTATGGCTACACCTTC CASSKKEIGYGYTF
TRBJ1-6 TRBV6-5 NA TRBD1 TGTGCCAGCCGCTCGGGGGACAGCTATAATTCACCCCTCCACTTT CASRSGDSYNSPLHF
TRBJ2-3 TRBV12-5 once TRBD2 TGTGCTAGTGGTTTGGGCGGACTAGCAGCAGATACGCAGTATTTT CASGLGGLAADTQYF
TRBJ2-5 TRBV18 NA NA TGTGCCAGCTCAACGGACAGAAACAAAAAAACCCAGTACTTC CASSTDRNKKTQYF
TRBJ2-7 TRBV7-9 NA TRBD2 TGTGCCAGCAGCTTAGATAGCGGGGATCTCGAGCAGTACTTC CASSLDSGDLEQYF
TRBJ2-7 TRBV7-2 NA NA TGTGCCAGCAGCTTAAATCGGTACGAGCAGTACTTC CASSLNRYEQYF
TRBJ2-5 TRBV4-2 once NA TGTGCCAGCAGCCAAGATCGTTTAGCGGAGGAGACCCAGTACTTC CASSQDRLAEETQYF
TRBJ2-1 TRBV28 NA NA TGTGCCAGCAGTTTAATTTCCGGTAATGAGCAGTTCTTC CASSLISGNEQFF
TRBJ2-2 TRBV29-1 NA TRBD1 TGCAGCGTGGACAGGCCGGGCACCGGGGAGCTGTTTTTT CSVDRPGTGELFF
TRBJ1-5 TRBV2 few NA TGTGCCAGCAGTGTGAGAGGAGGCAATCAGCCCCAGCATTTT CASSVRGGNQPQHF
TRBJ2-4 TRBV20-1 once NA TGCAGTGCAGGGGGGGGTTACATTCAGTACTTC CSAGGGYIQYF
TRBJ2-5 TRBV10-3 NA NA TGTGCCATAGGACAGCAAGAGACCCAGTACTTC CAIGQQETQYF
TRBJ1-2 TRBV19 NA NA TGTGCCAGTAGTATCGGACAGAGCTACTATGGCTACACCTTC CASSIGQSYYGYTF
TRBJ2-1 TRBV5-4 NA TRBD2 TGTGCCAGCAGTCACCTAGCGGGGCTATTGGAGGAGCAGTTCTTC CASSHLAGLLEEQFF
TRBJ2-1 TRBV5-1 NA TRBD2 TGCGCCAGCAGCCCTCAGACTAGCGGGAGTACGAATGAGCAGTTCTTC CASSPQTSGSTNEQFF
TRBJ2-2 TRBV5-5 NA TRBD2 TGTGCCAGCAGCTTGGGACTAGCGGGAGTGGGGGGCACCGGGGAGCTGTTTTTT CASSLGLAGVGGTGELFF
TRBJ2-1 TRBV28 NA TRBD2 TGTGCCAGCAGGATCTTAGCGGGAGGCTCCTACAATGAGCAGTTCTTC CASRILAGGSYNEQFF
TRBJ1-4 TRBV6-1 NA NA TGTGCCAGCAGTGAATGGGGAGGGTCGACTAATGAAAAACTGTTTTTT CASSEWGGSTNEKLFF
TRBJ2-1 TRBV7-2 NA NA TGTGCCAGCAGCCCCTATCTGTACAATGAGCAGTTCTTC CASSPYLYNEQFF
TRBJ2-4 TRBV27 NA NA TGTGCCAGCAGTCCCCCCCGGGATCTAGCCAAAAACATTCAGTACTTC CASSPPRDLAKNIQYF
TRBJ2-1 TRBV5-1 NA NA TGCGCCAGCAGCTCTGTCGGGTACAATGAGCAGTTCTTC CASSSVGYNEQFF
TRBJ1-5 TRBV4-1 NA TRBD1 TGCGCCAGCAGCCCAACAGGGGGCGGTCGCAATCAGCCCCAGCATTTT CASSPTGGGRNQPQHF
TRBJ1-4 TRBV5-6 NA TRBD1 TGTGCCAGCAGCCTGCTCAAGGGGGCGAGAGATGAAAAACTGTTTTTT CASSLLKGARDEKLFF
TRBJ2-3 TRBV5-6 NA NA TGTGCCAGCAGCTTGACAGGGTTAGGTACAGATACGCAGTATTTT CASSLTGLGTDTQYF
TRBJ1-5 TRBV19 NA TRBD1 TGTGCCAGCCGGACAGGGGCGTATCAGCCCCAGCATTTT CASRTGAYQPQHF